These T cell receptor beta chains were read from a single sample in a study of radiation and T cells in renal cell carcinoma. Only in-frame clones appear in the TCRdb table, and some are missing; sequencing was by immunoSEQ multiplex PCR. The table shows more than 150,000 clones, with roughly 87% occurring only once. The material was blood, obtained from a patient whose treatment included radiotherapy and nephrectomy. Source of these receptors: a woman between 50 and 59 years old with renal cell carcinoma. Each CDR3 is given with its conserved first and last residue. The D gene is left open where the match is weak.

CDR3 | D | V
CASSPRRGLSGKLFF | - | TRBV18
CASSSYGTLRDGAFF | - | TRBV7-8
CASSLGTSGGPSSYNEQFF | TRBD2 | TRBV5-6
CASSLVGRSNYEQYF | - | TRBV7-9
CASRSGTTPLGSPLHF | - | TRBV13
CASSVYTEETQYF | - | TRBV9
CASRMSGGAHNEQFF | TRBD2 | TRBV19
CASSGTYQPQHF | - | TRBV10-2
CASSPPGQWNEKLFF | TRBD1 | TRBV28
CATHREGSYTF | - | TRBV10-2